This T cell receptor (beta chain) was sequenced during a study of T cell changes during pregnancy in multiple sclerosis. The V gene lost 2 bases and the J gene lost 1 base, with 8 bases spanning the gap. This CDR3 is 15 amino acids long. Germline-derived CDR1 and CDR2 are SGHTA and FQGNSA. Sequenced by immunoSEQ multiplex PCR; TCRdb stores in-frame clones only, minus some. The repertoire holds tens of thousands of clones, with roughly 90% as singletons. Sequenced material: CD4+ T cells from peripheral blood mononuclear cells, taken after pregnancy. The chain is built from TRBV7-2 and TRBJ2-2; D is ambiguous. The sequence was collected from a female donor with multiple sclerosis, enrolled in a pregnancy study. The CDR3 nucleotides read TGTGCCAGCAGCTTACTGCAGGTGAACACCGGGGAGCTGTTTTTT. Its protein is CASSLLQVNTGELFF.